This T cell receptor (beta chain) was identified during a study of shared clonotypes between healthy human individuals. The assay was immunoSEQ multiplex PCR, and TCRdb's table has in-frame clones only and misses some. The data contain roughly 2,500,000 clones, more than 85% of them seen just once; the ten biggest clones take up 0.36%. This clone was seen a single time. Germline V lookup: CDR1 SGHVS, CDR2 FQNEAQ. The CDR3 length is 15 residues. The V gene end was trimmed by 0 bases and the J gene end by 2 bases; junction bases not matched to a gene: 4. This rearrangement joins TRBV7-8 to TRBJ2-7, with 7 positions matching TRBD1. The clonotype originates from a man between 18 and 35 years old in good health. Some clones in this sample may be carry-over from other donors' samples. The sample was naive CD4+ T cells from PBMCs. Subset here: CD45RA+ positively selected. Here the CDR3 reads CASSLADRETYEQYF. CDR3 in DNA: TGTGCCAGCAGCTTAGCCGACAGGGAAACCTACGAGCAGTACTTC.